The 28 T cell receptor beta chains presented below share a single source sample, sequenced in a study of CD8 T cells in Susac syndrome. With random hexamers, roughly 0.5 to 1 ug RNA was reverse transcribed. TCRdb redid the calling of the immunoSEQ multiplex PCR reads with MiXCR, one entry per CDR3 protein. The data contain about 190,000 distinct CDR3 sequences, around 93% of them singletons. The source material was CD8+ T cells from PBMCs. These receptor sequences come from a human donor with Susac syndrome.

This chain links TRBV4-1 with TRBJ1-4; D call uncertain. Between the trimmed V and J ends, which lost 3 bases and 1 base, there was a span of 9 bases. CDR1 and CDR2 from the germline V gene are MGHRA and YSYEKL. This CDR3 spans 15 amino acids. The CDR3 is CASSHQALTNEKLFF. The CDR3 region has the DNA TGCGCCAGCAGCCACCAGGCCCTAACTAATGAAAAACTGTTTTTT.

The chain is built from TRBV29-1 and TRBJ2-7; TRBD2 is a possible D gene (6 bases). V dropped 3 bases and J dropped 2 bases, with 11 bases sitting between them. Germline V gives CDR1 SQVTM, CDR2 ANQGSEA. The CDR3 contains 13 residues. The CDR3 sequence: CSVERGGPYEQYF. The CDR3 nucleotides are TGCAGCGTTGAGCGGGGAGGACCCTACGAGCAGTACTTC.

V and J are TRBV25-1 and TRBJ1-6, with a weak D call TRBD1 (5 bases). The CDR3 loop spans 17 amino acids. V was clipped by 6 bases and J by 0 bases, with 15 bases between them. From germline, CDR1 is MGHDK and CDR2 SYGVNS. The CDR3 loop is CASSPLTGSSYNSPLHF. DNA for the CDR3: TGTGCCAGCAGCCCGTTAACAGGAAGCTCCTATAATTCACCCCTCCACTTT. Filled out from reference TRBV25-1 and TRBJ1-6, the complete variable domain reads EADIYQTPRYLVIGTGKKITLECSQTMGHDKMYWYQQDPGMELHLIHYSYGVNSTEKGDLSSESTVSRIRTEHFPLTLESARPSHTSQYLCASSPLTGSSYNSPLHFGNGTRLTVT.

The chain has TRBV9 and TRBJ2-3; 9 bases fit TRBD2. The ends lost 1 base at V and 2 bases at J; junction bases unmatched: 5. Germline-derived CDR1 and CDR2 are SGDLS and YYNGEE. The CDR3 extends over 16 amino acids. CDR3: CASSVLGGGDTDTQYF. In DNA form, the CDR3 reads TGTGCCAGCAGCGTACTGGGCGGGGGGGACACAGATACGCAGTATTTT.

The chain's CDR3 is CASSYGARNTGELFF. In DNA, the CDR3 is TGCGCCAGCAGCTACGGGGCGCGGAACACCGGGGAGCTGTTTTTT. The rearrangement uses TRBV4-1 and TRBJ2-2; the D call may be TRBD1 or TRBD2 (5 bases each). The V gene's germline CDR1 is MGHRA and CDR2 YSYEKL. V was trimmed by 5 bases and J by 1 base, leaving 11 bases between them. This CDR3 has 15 residues.

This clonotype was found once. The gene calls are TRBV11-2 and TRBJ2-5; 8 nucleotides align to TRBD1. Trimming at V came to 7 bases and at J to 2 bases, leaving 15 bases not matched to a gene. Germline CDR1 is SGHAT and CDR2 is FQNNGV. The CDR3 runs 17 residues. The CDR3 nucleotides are TGTGCCAGCACCCTAGGACAGGGAAGATCGGGGCAAGAGACCCAGTACTTC. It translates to CASTLGQGRSGQETQYF.

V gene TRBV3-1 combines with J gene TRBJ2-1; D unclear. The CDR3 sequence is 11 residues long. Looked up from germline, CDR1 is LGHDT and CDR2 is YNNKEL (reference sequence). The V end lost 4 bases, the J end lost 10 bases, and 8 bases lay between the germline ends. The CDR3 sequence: CASSRLGEQFF. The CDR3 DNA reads TGTGCCAGCAGCCGTTTAGGAGAGCAGTTCTTC.

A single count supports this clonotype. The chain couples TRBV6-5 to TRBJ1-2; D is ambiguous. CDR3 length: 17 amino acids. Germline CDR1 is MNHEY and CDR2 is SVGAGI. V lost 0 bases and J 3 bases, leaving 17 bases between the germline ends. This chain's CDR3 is CASSYSSFAESYYGYTF. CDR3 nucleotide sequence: TGTGCCAGCAGTTACTCGTCTTTCGCAGAAAGTTACTATGGCTACACCTTC.

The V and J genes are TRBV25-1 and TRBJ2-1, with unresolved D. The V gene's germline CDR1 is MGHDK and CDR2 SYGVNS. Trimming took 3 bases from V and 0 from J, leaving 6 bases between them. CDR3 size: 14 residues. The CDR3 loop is CASSDTSSYNEQFF. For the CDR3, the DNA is TGTGCCAGCAGTGATACCAGCTCCTACAATGAGCAGTTCTTC.

This chain's CDR3 is CASSFAGLRTDTQYF. CDR3 coding DNA: TGTGCCAGCAGCTTTGCGGGACTTCGCACAGATACGCAGTATTTT. The genes are TRBV7-3 and TRBJ2-3, with D possibly being TRBD2 (6 bases). Germline CDR1 reads SGHTA; CDR2 reads FQGTGA. The CDR3 length is 15 residues. Trimming took 3 bases from V and 1 from J, leaving 11 bases between them.

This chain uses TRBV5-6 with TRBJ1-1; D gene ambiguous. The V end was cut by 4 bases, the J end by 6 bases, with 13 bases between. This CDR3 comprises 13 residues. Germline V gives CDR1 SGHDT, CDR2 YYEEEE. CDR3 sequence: CASSETTEAEAFF. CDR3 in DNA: TGTGCCAGCAGCGAAACCACGGAGGCTGAAGCTTTCTTT. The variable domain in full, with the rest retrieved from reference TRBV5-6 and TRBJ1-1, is DAGVTQSPTHLIKTRGQQVTLRCSPKSGHDTVSWYQQALGQGPQFIFQYYEEEERQRGNFPDRFSGHQFPNYSSELNVNALLLGDSALYLCASSETTEAEAFFGQGTRLTVV.

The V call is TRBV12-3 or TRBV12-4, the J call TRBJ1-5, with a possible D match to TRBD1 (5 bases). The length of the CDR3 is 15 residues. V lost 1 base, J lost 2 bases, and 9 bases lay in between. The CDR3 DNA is TGTGCCAGCAGTTTAGGGGGGGAGGGCAATCAGCCCCAGCATTTT. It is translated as CASSLGGEGNQPQHF.

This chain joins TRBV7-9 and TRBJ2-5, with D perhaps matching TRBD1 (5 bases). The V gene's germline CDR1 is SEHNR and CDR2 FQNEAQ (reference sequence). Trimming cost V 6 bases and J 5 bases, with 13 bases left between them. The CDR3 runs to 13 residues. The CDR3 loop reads CASRDQPGETQYF. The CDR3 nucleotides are TGTGCCAGCAGGGACCAACCAGGGGAGACCCAGTACTTC.

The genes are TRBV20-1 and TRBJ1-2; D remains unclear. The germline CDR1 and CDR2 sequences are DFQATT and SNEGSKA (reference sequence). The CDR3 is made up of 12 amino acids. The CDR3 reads CRQIPDPYGYTF. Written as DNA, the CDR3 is TGCAGGCAGATACCAGACCCCTATGGCTACACCTTC.

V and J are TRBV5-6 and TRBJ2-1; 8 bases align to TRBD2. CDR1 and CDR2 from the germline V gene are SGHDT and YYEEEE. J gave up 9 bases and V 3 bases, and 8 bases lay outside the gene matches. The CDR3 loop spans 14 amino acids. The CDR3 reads CASSWGLGRGEQFF. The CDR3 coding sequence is TGTGCCAGCAGCTGGGGACTAGGCCGGGGTGAGCAGTTCTTC.

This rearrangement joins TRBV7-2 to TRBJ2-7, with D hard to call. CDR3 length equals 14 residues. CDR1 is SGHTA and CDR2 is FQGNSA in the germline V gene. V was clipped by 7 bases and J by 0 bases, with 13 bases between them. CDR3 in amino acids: CASTLVDSSYEQYF. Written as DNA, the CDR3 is TGTGCCAGCACCCTGGTAGATTCCTCCTACGAGCAGTACTTC.

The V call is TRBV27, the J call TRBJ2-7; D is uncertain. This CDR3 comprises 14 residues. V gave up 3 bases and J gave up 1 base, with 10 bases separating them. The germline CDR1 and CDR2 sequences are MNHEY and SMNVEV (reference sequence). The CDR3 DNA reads TGTGCCAGCAGTTTCGGAGACGGATCCTACGAGCAGTACTTC. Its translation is CASSFGDGSYEQYF.

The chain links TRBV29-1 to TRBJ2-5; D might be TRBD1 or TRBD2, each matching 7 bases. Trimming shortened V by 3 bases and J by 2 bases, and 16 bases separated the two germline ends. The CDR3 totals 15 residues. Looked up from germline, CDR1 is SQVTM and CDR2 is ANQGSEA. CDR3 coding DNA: TGCAGCGTTGACAGGGGGGGATGGATGCAAGAGACCCAGTACTTC. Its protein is CSVDRGGWMQETQYF. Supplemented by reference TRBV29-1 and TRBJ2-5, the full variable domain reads SAVISQKPSRDICQRGTSLTIQCQVDSQVTMMFWYRQQPGQSLTLIATANQGSEATYESGFVIDKFPISRPNLTFSTLTVSNMSPEDSSIYLCSVDRGGWMQETQYFGPGTRLLVL.

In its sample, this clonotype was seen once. CDR3 loop: CASSIPDTYEQYF. CDR3 DNA sequence: TGTGCCAGTAGTATACCTGATACCTACGAGCAGTACTTC. This rearrangement joins TRBV19 to TRBJ2-7; D remains ambiguous. Trimming took 2 bases from V and 2 from J, leaving 7 bases between them. The CDR3 has 13 residues. The germline CDR1 and CDR2 sequences are LNHDA and SQIVND (reference sequence). The variable domain in full, completed from reference TRBV19 and TRBJ2-7, reads DGGITQSPKYLFRKEGQNVTLSCEQNLNHDAMYWYRQDPGQGLRLIYYSQIVNDFQKGDIAEGYSVSREKKESFPLTVTSAQKNPTAFYLCASSIPDTYEQYFGPGTRLTVT.

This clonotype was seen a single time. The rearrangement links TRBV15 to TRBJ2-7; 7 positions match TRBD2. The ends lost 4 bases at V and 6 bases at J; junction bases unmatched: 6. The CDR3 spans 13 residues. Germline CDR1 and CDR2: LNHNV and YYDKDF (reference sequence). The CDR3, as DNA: TGTGCCACCAGCACTAAATGGGGGGGCGAGCAGTACTTC. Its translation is CATSTKWGGEQYF. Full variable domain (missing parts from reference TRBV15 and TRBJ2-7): DAMVIQNPRYQVTQFGKPVTLSCSQTLNHNVMYWYQQKSSQAPKLLFHYYDKDFNNEADTPDNFQSRRPNTSFCFLDIRSPGLGDTAMYLCATSTKWGGEQYFGPGTRLTVT.

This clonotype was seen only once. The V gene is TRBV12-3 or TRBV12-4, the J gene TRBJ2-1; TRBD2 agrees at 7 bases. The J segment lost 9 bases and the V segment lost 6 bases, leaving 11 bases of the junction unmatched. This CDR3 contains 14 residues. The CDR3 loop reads CASRDGGRLGEQFF. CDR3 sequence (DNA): TGTGCCAGCAGGGACGGCGGGAGACTTGGTGAGCAGTTCTTC.

CDR3 residues: CASSITGVSEAFF. The CDR3 nucleotides read TGTGCCAGCAGCATAACAGGGGTTTCTGAAGCTTTCTTT. This chain links TRBV7-8 with TRBJ1-1, with TRBD1 matching 7 bases. This CDR3 is 13 amino acids long. Germline V gene lookup returns CDR1 SGHVS and CDR2 FQNEAQ. V was clipped by 5 bases and J by 6 bases; unmatched bases: 6.

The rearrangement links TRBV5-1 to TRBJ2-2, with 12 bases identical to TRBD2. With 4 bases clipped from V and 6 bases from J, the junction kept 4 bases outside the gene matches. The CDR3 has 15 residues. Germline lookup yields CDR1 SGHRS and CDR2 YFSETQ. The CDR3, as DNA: TGCGCCAGCAGCCGGACTAGCGGGATTCCCGGGGAGCTGTTTTTT. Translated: CASSRTSGIPGELFF.

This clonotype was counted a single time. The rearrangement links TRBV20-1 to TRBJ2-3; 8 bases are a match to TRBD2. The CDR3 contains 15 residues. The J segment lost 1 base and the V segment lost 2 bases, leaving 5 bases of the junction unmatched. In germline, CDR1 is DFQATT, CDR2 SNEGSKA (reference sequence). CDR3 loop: CSARMAGGGTDTQYF. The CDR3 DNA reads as TGCAGTGCTAGAATGGCGGGGGGAGGCACAGATACGCAGTATTTT.

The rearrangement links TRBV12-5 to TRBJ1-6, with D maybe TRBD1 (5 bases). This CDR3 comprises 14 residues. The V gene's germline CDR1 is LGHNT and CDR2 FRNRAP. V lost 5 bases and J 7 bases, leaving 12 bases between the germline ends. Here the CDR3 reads CASGPGTENSPLHF. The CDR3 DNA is TGTGCTAGTGGTCCCGGGACTGAAAATTCACCCCTCCACTTT. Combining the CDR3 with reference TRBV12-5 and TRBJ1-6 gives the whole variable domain DARVTQTPRHKVTEMGQEVTMRCQPILGHNTVFWYRQTMMQGLELLAYFRNRAPLDDSGMPKDRFSAEMPDATLATLKIQPSEPRDSAVYFCASGPGTENSPLHFGNGTRLTVT.

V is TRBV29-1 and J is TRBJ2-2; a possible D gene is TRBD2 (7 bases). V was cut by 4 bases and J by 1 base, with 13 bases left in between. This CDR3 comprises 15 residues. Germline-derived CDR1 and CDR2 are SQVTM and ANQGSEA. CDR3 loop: CSVVSGTKNTGELFF. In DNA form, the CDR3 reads TGCAGCGTTGTCAGCGGGACAAAGAACACCGGGGAGCTGTTTTTT.

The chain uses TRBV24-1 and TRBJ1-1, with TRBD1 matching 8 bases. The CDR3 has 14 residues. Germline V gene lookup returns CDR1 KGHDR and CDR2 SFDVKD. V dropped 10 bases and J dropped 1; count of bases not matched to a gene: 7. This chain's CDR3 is CATGGQGPNTEAFF. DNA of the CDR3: TGTGCCACAGGAGGACAGGGTCCGAACACTGAAGCTTTCTTT.

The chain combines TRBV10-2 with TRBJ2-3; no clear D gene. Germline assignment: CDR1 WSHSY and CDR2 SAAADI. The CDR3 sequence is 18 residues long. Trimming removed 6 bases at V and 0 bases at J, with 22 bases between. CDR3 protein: CASRDPETVVSSTDTQYF. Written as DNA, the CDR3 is TGCGCCAGCAGAGATCCTGAAACCGTAGTGTCTAGCACAGATACGCAGTATTTT.